The 15 T cell receptor beta chains presented below share a single source sample, sequenced in a study of siplizumab effects on memory and regulatory T cells. Profiled with immunoSEQ multiplex PCR; TCRdb holds only in-frame clones, not every one. Among about 100,000 clones listed, about 93% were seen once. The specimen sequenced was Tregs sorted from blood. These receptors came from a human donor in good health.

The chain combines TRBV11-3 with TRBJ1-1, with D perhaps matching TRBD1 (5 bases). The CDR3 totals 13 residues. The V and J ends lost 3 bases and 4 bases respectively, with 9 bases between them. Germline assignment: CDR1 SGHNT and CDR2 YENEEA. The CDR3 coding sequence is TGTGCCAGCAGCTTGGGGGTAGGCACTGAAGCTTTCTTT. This translates into CASSLGVGTEAFF.

V and J are TRBV19 and TRBJ2-4; 9 nucleotides agree with TRBD1. The CDR3 consists of 13 residues. The germline V gene encodes CDR1 LNHDA and CDR2 SQIVND (reference sequence). The J segment lost 5 bases and the V segment lost 6 bases, leaving 2 bases of the junction unmatched. The CDR3 coding sequence is TGTGCCAGTAGGACAGGGGGAGAAAACATTCAGTACTTC. It specifies CASRTGGENIQYF.

This chain joins TRBV30 and TRBJ2-3; D gene unclear. V gave up 2 bases and J gave up 4 bases, with 13 bases separating them. This CDR3 comprises 14 residues. Germline values: CDR1 GTSNPN, CDR2 SVGIG (reference sequence). The DNA for the CDR3 is TGTGCCTGGAGTCCCCAAAGTGGGGCAGATACGCAGTATTTT. Translation: CAWSPQSGADTQYF.

The rearrangement joins TRBV7-2 to TRBJ1-2; perhaps TRBD1 as D (6 bases). CDR1 is SGHTA, CDR2 FQGNSA, per germline. The germline V and J ends were trimmed by 0 bases and 4 bases, with 12 bases remaining between them. The CDR3 is 15 residues long. Here the CDR3 DNA reads TGTGCCAGCAGCTTAGCCAGGGGAGGCACCTATGGCTACACCTTC. Its translation: CASSLARGGTYGYTF.

Only one count was recorded for this clone. This sequence joins TRBV19 and TRBJ2-1; the match to TRBD2 covers 12 bases. CDR1 is LNHDA and CDR2 is SQIVND in the germline V gene (reference sequence). This CDR3 region has 15 residues. The V segment lost 5 bases and the J segment 9 bases; nucleotides outside the gene matches: 8. Here the CDR3 reads CASSVRLAGAVEQFF. The CDR3 DNA reads as TGTGCCAGTAGTGTGCGACTAGCGGGAGCCGTTGAGCAGTTCTTC.

The chain combines TRBV6-4 with TRBJ2-1; 12 bases match TRBD2. The germline V gene has CDR1 MRHNA and CDR2 SNTAGT. The J segment lost 7 bases and the V segment lost 6 bases, leaving 7 bases of the junction unmatched. There are 15 residues in the CDR3. CDR3 in DNA: TGTGCCAGCAGCCGGACTAGCGGGGCAGCGAATGAGCAGTTCTTC. It specifies CASSRTSGAANEQFF.

The V gene is TRBV5-1, the J gene TRBJ2-5; 10 bases are a match to TRBD2. Trimming at V came to 4 bases and at J to 2 bases, leaving 8 bases not matched to a gene. The CDR3 covers 16 residues. Germline loops: CDR1 SGHRS, CDR2 YFSETQ. CDR3 DNA sequence: TGCGCCAGCAGCACGGGGGTACTAGCGGGACAAGAGACCCAGTACTTC. It encodes CASSTGVLAGQETQYF. Using reference TRBV5-1 and TRBJ2-5 for the parts outside the CDR3, the full variable domain is KAGVTQTPRYLIKTRGQQVTLSCSPISGHRSVSWYQQTPGQGLQFLFEYFSETQRNKGNFPGRFSGRQFSNSRSEMNVSTLELGDSALYLCASSTGVLAGQETQYFGPGTRLLVL.

V is TRBV5-4 and J is TRBJ2-7, with 11 positions matching TRBD1. The CDR3 extends over 14 amino acids. The J segment lost 6 bases and the V segment lost 5 bases, leaving 7 bases of the junction unmatched. Per germline, CDR1 SGHNT and CDR2 YYREEE (reference sequence). The DNA of the CDR3 is TGTGCCAGCAGTTACTCCGGGACAGGGGGCGAGCAGTACTTC. It yields the protein CASSYSGTGGEQYF.

The chain has TRBV7-9 and TRBJ2-5; maybe TRBD1 (5 bases). V dropped 0 bases and J dropped 1 base, with 9 bases sitting between them. This CDR3 has 15 residues. Germline CDR1 SEHNR, CDR2 FQNEAQ (reference sequence). CDR3 nucleotide sequence: TGTGCCAGCAGCTTAGCATGGACATCCCAAGAGACCCAGTACTTC. It translates to CASSLAWTSQETQYF. The full variable domain, completed using reference TRBV7-9 and TRBJ2-5, is DTGVSQNPRHKITKRGQNVTFRCDPISEHNRLYWYRQTLGQGPEFLTYFQNEAQLEKSRLLSDRFSAERPKGSFSTLEIQRTEQGDSAMYLCASSLAWTSQETQYFGPGTRLLVL.

The CDR3 DNA reads as TGCGCCAGCAGCCAAGATAGACTGAACACCGGGGAGCTGTTTTTT. Translating it yields CASSQDRLNTGELFF. The chain is built from TRBV4-1 and TRBJ2-2; D is unresolved. Germline V lookup: CDR1 MGHRA, CDR2 YSYEKL. This CDR3 contains 15 residues. The germline V and J ends were trimmed by 0 bases and 1 base, with 6 bases remaining between them.

The chain combines TRBV12-5 with TRBJ2-7; D not certain. CDR1 and CDR2 (germline): LGHNT, FRNRAP. CDR3 length: 12 residues. Trimming took off 1 base at V and 3 bases at J, with 4 bases between the two ends. The CDR3 sequence is CASGLAYYEQYF. DNA for the CDR3: TGTGCTAGTGGTTTGGCCTACTACGAGCAGTACTTC.

This chain uses TRBV7-2 with TRBJ1-1, with TRBD1 matching 8 bases. This CDR3 is 16 amino acids long. CDR1 and CDR2 from the germline V gene are SGHTA and FQGNSA. J lost 0 bases, V lost 5 bases, and 8 bases had no gene match. The DNA of the CDR3 is TGTGCCAGCAGCCGACAGGGGATAGGCGTGAACACTGAAGCTTTCTTT. Amino acids: CASSRQGIGVNTEAFF.

The chain joins TRBV6-5 to TRBJ1-5, with D possibly being TRBD1 (6 bases). Germline V gene data show CDR1 as MNHEY and CDR2 as SVGAGI. Between the trimmed V and J ends, which lost 6 bases and 4 bases, there was a span of 16 bases. The CDR3 runs 15 residues. CDR3 bases: TGTGCCAGCAGGCGATCCGGGACAAATAATCAGCCCCAGCATTTT. Translated, it gives CASRRSGTNNQPQHF.

This clone has only a few counts. V gene TRBV5-1 combines with J gene TRBJ1-1; 9 nucleotides line up with TRBD1. The J segment lost 4 bases and the V segment lost 1 base, leaving 8 bases of the junction unmatched. This CDR3 comprises 16 residues. Germline V CDR1 and CDR2: SGHRS, YFSETQ. CDR3 nucleotide sequence: TGCGCCAGCAGCTTGCCCGGGACAGGGTTGGCCACTGAAGCTTTCTTT. Translating it yields CASSLPGTGLATEAFF.

This sequence joins TRBV4-1 and TRBJ2-5, with 9 bases lining up with TRBD2. The germline CDR1 and CDR2 sequences are MGHRA and YSYEKL. J was trimmed by 7 bases and V by 0 bases; bases with no gene match: 9. This CDR3 has 16 residues. For the CDR3, the DNA is TGCGCCAGCAGCCAAGAGGTAGCGGGAGCGCGGGTGACCCAGTACTTC. As protein: CASSQEVAGARVTQYF.